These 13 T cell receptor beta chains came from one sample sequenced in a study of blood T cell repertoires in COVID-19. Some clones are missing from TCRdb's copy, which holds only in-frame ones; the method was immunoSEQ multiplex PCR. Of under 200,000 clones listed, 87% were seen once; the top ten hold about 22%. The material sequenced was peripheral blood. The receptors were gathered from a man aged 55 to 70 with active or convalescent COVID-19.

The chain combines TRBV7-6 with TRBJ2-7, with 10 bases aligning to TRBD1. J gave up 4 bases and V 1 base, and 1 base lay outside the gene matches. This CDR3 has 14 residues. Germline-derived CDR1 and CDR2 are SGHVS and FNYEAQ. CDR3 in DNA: TGTGCCAGCAGCTTAGAGGGACAGGGGTACGAGCAGTACTTC. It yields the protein CASSLEGQGYEQYF.

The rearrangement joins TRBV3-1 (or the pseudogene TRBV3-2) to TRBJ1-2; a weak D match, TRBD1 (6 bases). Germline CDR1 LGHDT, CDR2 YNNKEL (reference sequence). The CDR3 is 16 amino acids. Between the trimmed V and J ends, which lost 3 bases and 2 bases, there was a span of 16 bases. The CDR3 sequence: CASSQLQGYINYGYTF. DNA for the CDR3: TGTGCCAGCAGCCAGTTACAGGGCTACATCAACTATGGCTACACCTTC.

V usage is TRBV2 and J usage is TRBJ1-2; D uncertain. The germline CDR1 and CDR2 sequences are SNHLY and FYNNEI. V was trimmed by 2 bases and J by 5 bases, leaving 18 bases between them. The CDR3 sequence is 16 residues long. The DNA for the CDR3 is TGTGCCAGCAGTGAACATTCCCTCGGAGGGCTTTATGGCTACACCTTC. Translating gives CASSEHSLGGLYGYTF.

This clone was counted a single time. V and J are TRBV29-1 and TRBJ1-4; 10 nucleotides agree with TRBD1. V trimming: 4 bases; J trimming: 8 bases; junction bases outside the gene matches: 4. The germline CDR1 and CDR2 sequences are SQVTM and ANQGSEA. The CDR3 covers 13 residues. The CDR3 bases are TGCAGCGTTGTAAGGGACAGGGGCGAAAAACTGTTTTTT. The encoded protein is CSVVRDRGEKLFF. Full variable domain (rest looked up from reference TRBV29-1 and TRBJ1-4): SAVISQKPSRDICQRGTSLTIQCQVDSQVTMMFWYRQQPGQSLTLIATANQGSEATYESGFVIDKFPISRPNLTFSTLTVSNMSPEDSSIYLCSVVRDRGEKLFFGSGTQLSVL.

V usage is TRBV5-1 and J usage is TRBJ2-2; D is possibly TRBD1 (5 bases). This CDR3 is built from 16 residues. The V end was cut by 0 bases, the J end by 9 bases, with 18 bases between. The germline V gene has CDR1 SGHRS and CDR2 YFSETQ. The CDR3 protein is CASSLVGQGSSRELFF. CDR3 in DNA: TGCGCCAGCAGCTTGGTGGGTCAGGGAAGTAGCCGGGAGCTGTTTTTT.

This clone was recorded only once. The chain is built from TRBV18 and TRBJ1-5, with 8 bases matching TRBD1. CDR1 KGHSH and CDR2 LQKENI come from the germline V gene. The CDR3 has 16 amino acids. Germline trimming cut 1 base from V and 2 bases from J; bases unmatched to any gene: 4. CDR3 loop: CASSPQGQAGNQPQHF. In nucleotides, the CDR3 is TGTGCCAGCTCACCACAGGGACAGGCCGGCAATCAGCCCCAGCATTTT.

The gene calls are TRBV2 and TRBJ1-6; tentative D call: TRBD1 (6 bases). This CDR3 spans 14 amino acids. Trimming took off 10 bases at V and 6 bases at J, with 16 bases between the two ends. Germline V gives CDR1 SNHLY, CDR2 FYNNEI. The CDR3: CATSTGLVNSPLHF. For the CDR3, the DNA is TGTGCCACCTCAACAGGGTTGGTTAATTCACCCCTCCACTTT.

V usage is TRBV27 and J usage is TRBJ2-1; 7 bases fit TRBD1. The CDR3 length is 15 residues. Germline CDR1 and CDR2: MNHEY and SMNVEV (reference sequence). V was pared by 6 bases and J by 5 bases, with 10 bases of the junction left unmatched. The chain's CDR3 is CASSPTGTEDNEQFF. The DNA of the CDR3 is TGTGCCAGCAGCCCGACCGGGACAGAGGACAATGAGCAGTTCTTC.

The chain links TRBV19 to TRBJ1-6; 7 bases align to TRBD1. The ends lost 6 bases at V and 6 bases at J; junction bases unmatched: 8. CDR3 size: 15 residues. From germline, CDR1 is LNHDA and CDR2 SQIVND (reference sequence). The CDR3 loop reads CASSQQGLFNSPLHF. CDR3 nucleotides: TGTGCCAGTAGCCAACAGGGGTTGTTTAATTCACCCCTCCACTTT. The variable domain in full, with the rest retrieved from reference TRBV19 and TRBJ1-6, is DGGITQSPKYLFRKEGQNVTLSCEQNLNHDAMYWYRQDPGQGLRLIYYSQIVNDFQKGDIAEGYSVSREKKESFPLTVTSAQKNPTAFYLCASSQQGLFNSPLHFGNGTRLTVT.

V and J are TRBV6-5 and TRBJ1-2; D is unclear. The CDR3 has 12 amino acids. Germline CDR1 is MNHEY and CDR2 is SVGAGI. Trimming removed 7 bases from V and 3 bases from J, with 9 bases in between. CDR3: CASMRVDYGYTF. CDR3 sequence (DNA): TGTGCCAGCATGCGGGTGGACTATGGCTACACCTTC.

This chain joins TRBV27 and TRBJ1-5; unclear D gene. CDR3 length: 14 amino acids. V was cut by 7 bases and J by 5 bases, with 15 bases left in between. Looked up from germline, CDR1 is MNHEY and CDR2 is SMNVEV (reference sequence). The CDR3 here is CASTPEADDQPQHF. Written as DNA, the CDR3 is TGTGCCAGCACCCCGGAGGCAGACGATCAGCCCCAGCATTTT.

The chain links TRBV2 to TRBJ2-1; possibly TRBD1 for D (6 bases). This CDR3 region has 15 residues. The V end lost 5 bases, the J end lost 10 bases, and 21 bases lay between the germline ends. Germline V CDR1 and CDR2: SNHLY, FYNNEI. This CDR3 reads CASSPNIQGMSEQFF. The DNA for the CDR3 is TGTGCCAGCAGTCCAAACATACAGGGAATGAGCGAGCAGTTCTTC.

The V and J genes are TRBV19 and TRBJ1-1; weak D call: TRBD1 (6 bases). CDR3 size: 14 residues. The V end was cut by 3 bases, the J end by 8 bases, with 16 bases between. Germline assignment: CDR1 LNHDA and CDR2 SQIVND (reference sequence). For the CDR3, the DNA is TGTGCCAGTAGTATCCCGGACAGAATTATGGAAGCTTTCTTT. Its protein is CASSIPDRIMEAFF.